This is a list of T cell receptor beta chains from one sample in a study of Ad26.COV2.S vaccination and SARS-CoV-2 variants. Libraries were prepared by immunoSEQ multiplex PCR; TCRdb keeps only in-frame clonotypes and omits some of them. The table lists 200,000 to 300,000 clones, roughly 90% of them singletons. This material consisted of peripheral blood, taken in a trial of Ad26.COV2.S vaccine versus placebo. The receptors originated from a person between 18 and 65 years old who received the Ad26.COV2.S COVID-19 vaccine or a placebo. Each CDR3 is given with its conserved first and last residue. A D gene is named only where the DNA matches it firmly. A clone size is listed for some rows: how often the clone was seen (once, few, many), or a class if it is expanded.

clone size	J gene	V gene	D gene	CDR3 DNA	CDR3 protein
.	TRBJ2-7	TRBV28	TRBD1	TGTGCCAGCAGCCCCGACAGGGGGGACGAGCAGTACTTC	CASSPDRGDEQYF
.	TRBJ2-5	TRBV21-1	.	TGTGCCAGCAGCAAGAACAGGGGAATGGGGGAGACCCAGTACTTC	CASSKNRGMGETQYF
.	TRBJ1-5	TRBV18	.	TGTGCCAGCTCACCACCAGCGGGCCGCAATCAGCCCCAGCATTTT	CASSPPAGRNQPQHF
.	TRBJ2-7	TRBV6-2/TRBV6-3	TRBD2	TGTGCCAGCAGTCTAGCGGGAGCCACCTACGAGCAGTACTTC	CASSLAGATYEQYF
.	TRBJ2-7	TRBV6-5	.	TGTGCCAGCAGGGTGAACTCCTACGAGCAGTACTTC	CASRVNSYEQYF
once	TRBJ2-7	TRBV6-2/TRBV6-3	.	TGTGCCAGCAGTGCCGGGACACAATCCTACGAGCAGTACTTC	CASSAGTQSYEQYF
.	TRBJ1-2	TRBV2	.	TGTGCCAGCAGTCCCGTAGAAGGGGGAGGCTACACCTTC	CASSPVEGGGYTF
.	TRBJ2-2	TRBV9	.	TGTGCCAGCAGCGTAGGGGTAGCGTTGAACACCGGGGAGCTGTTTTTT	CASSVGVALNTGELFF
.	TRBJ2-1	TRBV19	TRBD2	TGTGCCAGTAGTCTTGGACTAGCGGGAGGGGTTGAGCAGTTCTTC	CASSLGLAGGVEQFF
.	TRBJ2-1	TRBV7-2	TRBD1	TGTGCCAGCAGCCTTACGGCCACAGGGGCCGAGGGGAATGAGCAGTTCTTC	CASSLTATGAEGNEQFF
.	TRBJ2-1	TRBV6-1	.	TGTGCCAGCAGTGATGGGGGGCGTCCTTTCAGGGATGAGCAGTTCTTC	CASSDGGRPFRDEQFF
.	TRBJ1-2	TRBV28	.	TGTGCCAGCAGTTTATGGGGGGAGGGAAACTATGGCTACACCTTC	CASSLWGEGNYGYTF
.	TRBJ2-7	TRBV27	TRBD1	TGTGCCAGCAGCCTTGGGACAGGGGGCGAGCAGTACTTC	CASSLGTGGEQYF
.	TRBJ1-4	TRBV9	.	TGTGCCAGCAGCGTAGAGGGGCAGATTAATGAAAAACTGTTTTTT	CASSVEGQINEKLFF
few	TRBJ2-7	TRBV18	TRBD1	TGTGCCAGCTCACCAGGACAGGGCTTTACCTACGAGCAGTACTTC	CASSPGQGFTYEQYF
.	TRBJ2-1	TRBV12-3/TRBV12-4	.	TGTGCCAGCAGCAGTACTAGCCATGAGCAGTTCTTC	CASSSTSHEQFF
.	TRBJ1-4	TRBV7-2	TRBD1	TGTGCCAGCAGCTTAGGACAGGGAAGGAATGAAAAACTGTTTTTT	CASSLGQGRNEKLFF
once	TRBJ2-1	TRBV20-1	.	TGCAGTTTTACAGGGTACAATGAGCAGTTCTTC	CSFTGYNEQFF
.	TRBJ1-1	TRBV28	.	TGTGCCAGCAACTCTCCCGGGGGAACGAACACTGAAGCTTTCTTT	CASNSPGGTNTEAFF
.	TRBJ1-2	TRBV5-6	.	TGTGCCAGCAGCCCGGGACCGAGACCTTATGGCTACACCTTC	CASSPGPRPYGYTF
.	TRBJ1-6	TRBV30	.	TGTGCCTGGAGTGTGGTGCAGGGTTCACCCCTCCACTTT	CAWSVVQGSPLHF
.	TRBJ1-4	TRBV4-1	.	TGCGCCAGCAGCCTCGAGAGGGCGGTCGGTGAAAAACTGTTTTTT	CASSLERAVGEKLFF
.	TRBJ1-2	TRBV15	.	TGTGCCACCAGCTACCTGGGGGGCAATGGCTACACCTTC	CATSYLGGNGYTF
.	TRBJ2-3	TRBV5-1	.	TGCGCCAGCAGCCCGGACTTCACAGATACGCAGTATTTT	CASSPDFTDTQYF
.	TRBJ2-7	TRBV4-1	.	TGCGCCAGCAGCCAAGTTTCCGGGAATATCCACGAGCAGTACTTC	CASSQVSGNIHEQYF
.	TRBJ2-1	TRBV6-2/TRBV6-3	TRBD2	TGTGCCAGCAGCCAGGCCGGGACTAGCGGGATGAATGAGCAGTTCTTC	CASSQAGTSGMNEQFF
.	TRBJ2-7	TRBV7-9	.	TGTGCCAGCAGCTTAAAGGGGGACGAGCAGTACTTC	CASSLKGDEQYF
.	TRBJ2-3	TRBV13	.	TGTGCCAGCAGCTTAGTCGTCGGGGGGCCTCGCACAGATACGCAGTATTTT	CASSLVVGGPRTDTQYF
.	TRBJ2-7	TRBV18	.	TGTGCCAGCTCCGGGGACATCTCCTACGAGCAGTACTTC	CASSGDISYEQYF
few	TRBJ1-6	TRBV7-9	.	TGTGCCAGTTCAGGGACCTCAACCAGGAATTCACCCCTCCACTTT	CASSGTSTRNSPLHF
.	TRBJ1-5	TRBV30	.	TGTGCCTGGAGTGGGGGAAACAATCAGCCCCAGCATTTT	CAWSGGNNQPQHF
.	TRBJ2-2	TRBV7-9	.	TGTGCCAGCAGCTCGGGGGGGACAGGGAACACCGGGGAGCTGTTTTTT	CASSSGGTGNTGELFF
.	TRBJ2-1	TRBV29-1	TRBD2	TGCAGCCTAACCGGGACTAAGCCTTACAATGAGCAGTTCTTC	CSLTGTKPYNEQFF
.	TRBJ2-1	TRBV7-2	TRBD2	TGTGCCAGCAGCAAGCTAGCGGGGAGCTCCTACAATGAGCAGTTCTTC	CASSKLAGSSYNEQFF
.	TRBJ2-1	TRBV7-8	TRBD2	TGTGCCAGCAGCTTAGTTGGGGGAGGGTACAATGAGCAGTTCTTC	CASSLVGGGYNEQFF
.	TRBJ2-3	TRBV25-1	TRBD2	TGTGCCAGCAGCGGGACTAGCCTCACAGATACGCAGTATTTT	CASSGTSLTDTQYF
once	TRBJ2-7	TRBV4-2	TRBD2	TGTGCCAGCAGCTGGACGGCTAGCGGGACCTACGAGCAGTACTTC	CASSWTASGTYEQYF
.	TRBJ2-3	TRBV10-3	.	TGTGCCATCAGTGAATCCAGGGGAGCGGGCACAGATACGCAGTATTTT	CAISESRGAGTDTQYF
.	TRBJ2-1	TRBV28	.	TGTGCCAGCAGAAAACTCCTGAAGAGTGAGCAGTTCTTC	CASRKLLKSEQFF
.	TRBJ2-3	TRBV4-1	TRBD2	TGCGCCAGCAGCCAAGGACTAGCGGGAGTGTCGGTTACGCAGTATTTT	CASSQGLAGVSVTQYF
.	TRBJ1-4	TRBV28	.	TGTGCCAGCAGTTTATACACCGGGACAACAGCAGAAAAACTGTTTTTT	CASSLYTGTTAEKLFF
.	TRBJ2-3	TRBV14	.	TGTGCCAGCAGCCAAGACTTAGTGACAGATACGCAGTATTTT	CASSQDLVTDTQYF
.	TRBJ2-3	TRBV27	TRBD2	TGTGCCAGCAGCCCTTCGGCGGGGGTACGCACAGATACGCAGTATTTT	CASSPSAGVRTDTQYF
.	TRBJ2-7	TRBV7-2	TRBD1	TGTGCCAGCAGCATCGGACAGGGGACCTACGAGCAGTACTTC	CASSIGQGTYEQYF
.	TRBJ1-5	TRBV6-1	.	TGTGCCAGCAGTGAGGTTACAGGCCACAATCAGCCCCAGCATTTT	CASSEVTGHNQPQHF
.	TRBJ1-1	TRBV5-4	TRBD1	TGTGCCAGCAGCCTCCGGGACAGGAAGAACACTGAAGCTTTCTTT	CASSLRDRKNTEAFF
.	TRBJ2-1	TRBV29-1	.	TGCAGCGTTGAAGGCCGACTAGTTGAGGAGCAGTTCTTC	CSVEGRLVEEQFF
.	TRBJ2-4	TRBV19	.	TGTGCCAGTAGTATCGACACGTACATTCAGTACTTC	CASSIDTYIQYF
.	TRBJ2-1	TRBV5-4	.	TGTGCCAGCAGTCTCATGGGTCCCTTTACCCCGTTCTTC	CASSLMGPFTPFF
.	TRBJ2-5	TRBV27	TRBD2	TGTGCCAGCCAATTAGCGGGAGAGGAGACCCAGTACTTC	CASQLAGEETQYF
.	TRBJ2-1	TRBV7-2	TRBD2	TGTGCCAGCAGCTTAGCGGGAGGGCTGTACCATGAGCAGTTCTTC	CASSLAGGLYHEQFF